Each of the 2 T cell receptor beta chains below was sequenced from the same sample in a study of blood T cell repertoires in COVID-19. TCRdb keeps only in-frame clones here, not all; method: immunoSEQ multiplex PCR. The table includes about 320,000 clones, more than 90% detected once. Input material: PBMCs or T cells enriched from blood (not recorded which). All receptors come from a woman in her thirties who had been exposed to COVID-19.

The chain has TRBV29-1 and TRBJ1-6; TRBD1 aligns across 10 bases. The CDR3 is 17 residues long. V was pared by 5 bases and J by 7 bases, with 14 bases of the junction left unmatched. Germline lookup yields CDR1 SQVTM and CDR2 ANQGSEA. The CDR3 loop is CSVNCKSTGGENSPLHF. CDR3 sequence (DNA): TGCAGCGTTAACTGCAAATCGACAGGGGGCGAAAATTCACCCCTCCACTTT.

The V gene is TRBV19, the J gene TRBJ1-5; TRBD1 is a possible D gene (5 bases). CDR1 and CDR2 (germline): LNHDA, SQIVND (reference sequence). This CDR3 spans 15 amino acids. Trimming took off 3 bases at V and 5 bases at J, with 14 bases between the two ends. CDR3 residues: CASSISGWGDQPQHF. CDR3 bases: TGTGCCAGTAGTATTTCCGGGTGGGGGGATCAGCCCCAGCATTTT.